Listed below are T cell receptor beta chains from one sample, sequenced in a study of T cell repertoires in cytomegalovirus infection. Each CDR3 protein gets one entry after TCRdb re-called the reads with MiXCR. The sample lists hundreds of thousands of distinct CDR3 sequences; approximately 32% were seen once. Antigens for these TCRs are unknown. This specimen consisted of cultured CD8+ T cells from PBMCs, obtained from culture after CMV antigen stimulation. Source of these receptors: a human donor in good health (CMV status not recorded). Some clones in this sample may be carry-over from other donors' samples. The CDR3 runs from the conserved cysteine through the conserved F or W. D genes are given only for firm matches. Clone size appears in some rows only: once, few, many, or a class for an expanded clone.

size,V,J,D,DNA,CDR3
-,TRBV6-5,TRBJ2-1,TRBD2,TGTGCCGGCAGCTCCGAGGCGGGGGCCTACAATGAGCAGTTCTTC,CAGSSEAGAYNEQFF
few,TRBV6-5,TRBJ1-2,-,TGTGCCAGCAGTTACGGCAAGGGCTACACCTTC,CASSYGKGYTF
few,TRBV6-5,TRBJ2-5,-,TGTGCCAGCAGTCTTCATGAGACAAACGGAGAGACCCAGTACTTC,CASSLHETNGETQYF
-,TRBV20-1,TRBJ2-1,TRBD2,TGCAGTGCTTCTAGCGGGGGGGGCTCCTACAATGAGCAGTTCTTC,CSASSGGGSYNEQFF
-,TRBV5-6,TRBJ2-6,-,TGTGCCAGCAGCTTGTCACGGCCTGGGGTCAACGTCCTGACTTTC,CASSLSRPGVNVLTF
-,TRBV12-5,TRBJ1-1,-,TGTGCTAGTGGTTTCCCTGAATTGGGAAACACTGAAGCTTTCTTT,CASGFPELGNTEAFF
few,TRBV14,TRBJ1-4,TRBD1,TGTGCCAGCAGCCAAGATTGGACAGGAACTAATGAAAAACTGTTTTTT,CASSQDWTGTNEKLFF
many,TRBV6-5,TRBJ1-1,-,TGTGCCAGCAGTTACGATACGGAGCCTGGAGACACTGAAGCTTTCTTT,CASSYDTEPGDTEAFF
-,TRBV19,TRBJ1-5,-,TGTGCCAGTAGTATTGGGCCTAATCAGCCCCAGCATTTT,CASSIGPNQPQHF
-,TRBV27,TRBJ1-1,-,TGTGCCAGCAGCATAGGGCGTGTCACTGAAGCTTTCTTT,CASSIGRVTEAFF
few,TRBV12-3/TRBV12-4,TRBJ2-2,TRBD2,TGTGCCAGCAGTTTAGGTTGGCTAGCGGGGACGAACACCGGGGAGCTGTTTTTT,CASSLGWLAGTNTGELFF
-,TRBV7-9,TRBJ2-5,TRBD1,TGTGCCAGCAGCTTAGTACCCGACAGGGGGGAGACCCAGTACTTC,CASSLVPDRGETQYF
few,TRBV27,TRBJ2-1,TRBD2,TGTGCCAGCCGCCTAGCGGGGGTTAACAATGAGCAGTTCTTC,CASRLAGVNNEQFF
few,TRBV27,TRBJ1-5,TRBD1,TGTGCCAGCAGTGGGACCGGACAGGTGGGTCAGCCCCAGCATTTT,CASSGTGQVGQPQHF
-,TRBV24-1,TRBJ2-2,TRBD1,TGTGCCACCAGCCCGGGACAGCCCATTATAGGCACCGGGGAGCTGTTTTTT,CATSPGQPIIGTGELFF
many,TRBV7-8,TRBJ1-5,-,TGTGCCAGCAGCTTGAAAAGGTCCCTCAATAGCAATCAGCCCCAGCATTTT,CASSLKRSLNSNQPQHF
few,TRBV6-5,TRBJ2-1,-,TGTGCCAGCAGTACATACACGATCGGGAGCTCCTACAATGAGCAGTTCTTC,CASSTYTIGSSYNEQFF
-,TRBV7-9,TRBJ1-1,-,TGTGCCAGCAGCTTTAAGGGGCTCGTAACTGAAGCTTTCTTT,CASSFKGLVTEAFF
few,TRBV6-1,TRBJ2-1,-,TGTGCCAGCACCCGACACAACTCCTACAATGAGCAGTTCTTC,CASTRHNSYNEQFF